What follows are 14 T cell receptor beta chains derived from one specimen sequenced in a study of T cells in Graves' hyperthyroidism and ophthalmopathy. Template material for amplifying TCR beta CDR3 regions consisted of RNA transcripts. RT-PCR in the first round (using the HTBI primer set) targeted the TCR CDR3. Via MiXCR, TCRdb re-called the multiplex PCR reads, giving one row per CDR3 protein. The table lists 96,000 or so distinct CDR3 sequences, roughly 56% of them singletons. Sequencing was carried out using blood. The receptors were sampled from a middle-aged woman with Graves' hyperthyroidism.

This clonotype was found many times. The chain recombines TRBV2 with TRBJ2-7; 10 nucleotides agree with TRBD2. The germline gives CDR1 SNHLY, CDR2 FYNNEI. V shed 3 bases and J 6 bases; nucleotides not matched to a gene: 5. The CDR3 extends over 14 amino acids. This CDR3 is CASSDSGRALEQYF. CDR3 nucleotides: TGTGCCAGCAGTGACAGCGGGAGGGCCCTCGAGCAGTACTTC.

This clonotype was recorded once. The rearrangement uses TRBV20-1 and TRBJ2-2, with 8 nucleotides matching TRBD2. V shed 6 bases and J 3 bases; nucleotides not matched to a gene: 12. The CDR3 sequence is 16 residues long. Per the germline V gene, CDR1 is DFQATT and CDR2 is SNEGSKA (reference sequence). The CDR3 region is CSAMGMLAGHTGELFF. CDR3 in DNA: TGCAGTGCGATGGGGATGCTAGCGGGCCACACCGGGGAGCTGTTTTTT.

This clonotype was detected many times. The rearrangement uses TRBV10-3 and TRBJ2-7; D is perhaps TRBD1 (7 bases). The germline V gene has CDR1 ENHRY and CDR2 SYGVKD. The length of the CDR3 is 14 residues. Trimming removed 6 bases from V and 5 bases from J, with 17 bases in between. The CDR3 DNA reads TGTGCCATCAGGGTGGAGGGGGCTCCCCACGAGCAGTACTTC. Protein product: CAIRVEGAPHEQYF.

V and J are TRBV24-1 and TRBJ1-5, with D perhaps matching TRBD1 (5 bases). V was trimmed by 5 bases and J by 5 bases, leaving 12 bases between them. The germline gives CDR1 KGHDR, CDR2 SFDVKD. This CDR3 region has 14 residues. CDR3 DNA sequence: TGTGCCACCAGTGTTCCAGGGAAGGATCAGCCCCAGCATTTT. Protein: CATSVPGKDQPQHF.

The chain combines TRBV12-3 or TRBV12-4 with TRBJ2-6; D not resolved. The V end lost 0 bases, the J end lost 4 bases, and 4 bases lay between the germline ends. This CDR3 contains 14 residues. The CDR3: CASSLAGGANVLTF. The CDR3 coding sequence is TGTGCCAGCAGTTTAGCGGGAGGGGCCAACGTCCTGACTTTC.

The chain couples TRBV12-3 or TRBV12-4 to TRBJ2-5, with TRBD2 identical over 9 bases. The CDR3 runs to 15 residues. The V and J ends lost 4 bases and 5 bases, in that order; junction bases with no gene match: 8. The CDR3: CASSWLAGSYETQYF. The CDR3 region has the DNA TGTGCCAGCAGTTGGCTAGCGGGATCCTACGAGACCCAGTACTTC.

This clonotype was recorded at least ten times. The chain links TRBV5-1 to TRBJ2-3; D unclear. This CDR3 has 13 residues. Germline assignment: CDR1 SGHRS and CDR2 YFSETQ. With 4 bases removed from V and 3 bases from J, the gap between germline ends came to 9 bases. The CDR3 bases are TGCGCCAGCAGCGTATTCCTAACAGATACGCAGTATTTT. It specifies CASSVFLTDTQYF.

Regarding this clonotype: Just one base apart from a much larger clone, this may be a read error. This CDR3 fails to terminate in the conserved phenylalanine or tryptophan, so it likely reflects a read error. The V and J genes are TRBV13 and TRBJ2-6; unclear D gene. This CDR3 spans 15 amino acids. Germline CDR1 is PRHDT and CDR2 is FYEKMQ (reference sequence). V was trimmed by 5 bases and J by 0 bases, leaving 8 bases between them. Here the CDR3 reads CASSLRVSGANVLTL. The CDR3 nucleotides read TGTGCCAGCAGCCTTCGGGTCTCTGGGGCCAACGTCCTGACTCTC.

This clonotype was counted at least ten times. This chain links TRBV7-9 with TRBJ1-1, with a possible D match to TRBD1 (6 bases). The V and J ends lost 2 bases and 1 base respectively, with 17 bases between them. The CDR3 has 17 residues. Germline V gene lookup returns CDR1 SEHNR and CDR2 FQNEAQ (reference sequence). CDR3 residues: CASSLPDPAGENTEAFF. For the CDR3, the DNA is TGTGCCAGCAGCTTACCCGACCCGGCAGGGGAGAACACTGAAGCTTTCTTT.

This chain links TRBV6-2 or TRBV6-3 with TRBJ2-3, with D tentatively TRBD1 or TRBD2 (5 bases each). Trimming removed 10 bases from V and 0 bases from J, with 14 bases in between. Germline CDR1 reads MNHEY; CDR2 reads SVGEGT. This CDR3 is built from 14 residues. Here the CDR3 DNA reads TGTGCCACCGTGCCGGGACGAAGCACAGATACGCAGTATTTT. This encodes CATVPGRSTDTQYF.

The sample holds many counts of this clonotype. The chain employs TRBV2 and TRBJ1-5; D call uncertain. CDR3 length equals 13 residues. Germline values: CDR1 SNHLY, CDR2 FYNNEI. Trimming shortened V by 8 bases and J by 9 bases, and 17 bases separated the two germline ends. Here the CDR3 DNA reads TGTGCCAGCTCGAACTCCCTCTATCGGCCCCAGCATTTT. It translates to CASSNSLYRPQHF.

This clonotype was recorded many times. The chain joins TRBV29-1 to TRBJ2-6, with D possibly TRBD1 on 6 matching bases. Germline CDR1 and CDR2: SQVTM and ANQGSEA. The CDR3 has 15 residues. V was cut by 5 bases and J by 0 bases, with 11 bases left in between. This chain's CDR3 is CSVTGHHSGANVLTF. CDR3 DNA: TGCAGCGTTACGGGACATCACTCTGGGGCCAACGTCCTGACTTTC.

Turning to this clonotype: The limits of the CDR3 on the DNA are not certain, so only TCRdb's listed CDR3 is given. The chain recombines TRBV7-9 with TRBJ2-7; the table gives TRBD2 as D, unverified against the DNA. From its first to its last residue, the CDR3 has 22 amino acids. CDR1 and CDR2 (germline): SEHNR, FQNEAQ (reference sequence). The CDR3 is CASSIYLCSVAGRGQGPYEQYF.

This clonotype showed up many times. This rearrangement joins TRBV7-2 to TRBJ2-2; D unclear. The CDR3 sequence is 14 residues long. V lost 5 bases to trimming and J lost 1 base, with 8 bases between them. Germline lookup yields CDR1 SGHTA and CDR2 FQGNSA. CDR3 loop: CASSHDGNTGELFF. The CDR3 coding sequence is TGTGCCAGCAGCCATGACGGGAACACCGGGGAGCTGTTTTTT.